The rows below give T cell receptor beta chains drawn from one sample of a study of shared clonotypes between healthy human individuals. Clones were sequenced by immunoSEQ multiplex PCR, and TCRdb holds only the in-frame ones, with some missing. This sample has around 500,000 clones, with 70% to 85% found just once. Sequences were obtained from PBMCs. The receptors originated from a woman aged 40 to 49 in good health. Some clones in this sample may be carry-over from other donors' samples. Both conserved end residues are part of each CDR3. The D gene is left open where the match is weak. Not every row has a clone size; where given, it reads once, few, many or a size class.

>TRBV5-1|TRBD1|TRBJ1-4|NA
CASSKGQGNNEKLFF
TGCGCCAGCAGCAAAGGACAGGGGAATAATGAAAAACTGTTTTTT
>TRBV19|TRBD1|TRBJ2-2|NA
CAGSTGLGVGELFF
TGTGCCGGATCGACAGGGCTGGGAGTCGGGGAGCTGTTTTTT
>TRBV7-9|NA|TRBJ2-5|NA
CASSLTMGGQETQYF
TGTGCCAGCAGCTTAACTATGGGGGGACAAGAGACCCAGTACTTC
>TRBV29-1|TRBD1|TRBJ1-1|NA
CSAKPQGGSTEAFF
TGCAGCGCCAAGCCCCAGGGGGGGAGCACTGAAGCTTTCTTT
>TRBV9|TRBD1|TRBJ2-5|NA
CASSVDRGRVETQYF
TGTGCCAGCAGCGTAGACAGGGGGCGAGTAGAGACCCAGTACTTC
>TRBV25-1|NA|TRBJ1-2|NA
CASSASGQSYYGYTF
TGTGCCAGCAGTGCCTCCGGACAGAGCTACTATGGCTACACCTTC
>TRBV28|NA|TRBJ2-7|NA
CASRSRGALHYEQYF
TGTGCCAGCAGGAGTAGGGGGGCCCTCCACTACGAGCAGTACTTC
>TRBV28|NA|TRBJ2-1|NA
CASWERASYNEQFF
TGTGCCAGCTGGGAGCGGGCCTCCTACAATGAGCAGTTCTTC
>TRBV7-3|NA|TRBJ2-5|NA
CASSSSTEETQYF
TGTGCCAGCAGCTCGTCGACCGAAGAGACCCAGTACTTC
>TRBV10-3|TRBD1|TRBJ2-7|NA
CAITGQANYEQYF
TGTGCCATCACCGGACAGGCCAACTACGAGCAGTACTTC
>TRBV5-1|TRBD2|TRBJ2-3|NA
CASSLELAGGSRDTQYF
TGCGCCAGCAGCTTGGAACTAGCGGGAGGTTCACGGGATACGCAGTATTTT
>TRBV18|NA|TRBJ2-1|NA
CASSPIRPGSYNEQFF
TGTGCCAGCTCACCTATTCGGCCCGGCTCCTACAATGAGCAGTTCTTC
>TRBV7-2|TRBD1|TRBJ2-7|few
CASSRTGGASYEQYF
TGTGCCAGCAGCCGGACAGGGGGCGCTTCCTACGAGCAGTACTTC
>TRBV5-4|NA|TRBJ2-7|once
CASSLGGAAPFYEQYF
TGTGCCAGCAGCTTGGGAGGGGCGGCGCCCTTCTACGAGCAGTACTTC
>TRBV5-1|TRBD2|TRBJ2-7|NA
CASSLERGTWYEQYF
TGCGCCAGCAGCTTGGAGCGGGGGACATGGTACGAGCAGTACTTC
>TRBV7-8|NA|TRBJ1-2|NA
CASSTNEVDLSYTF
TGTGCCAGTAGCACCAATGAGGTCGATCTTAGCTACACCTTC
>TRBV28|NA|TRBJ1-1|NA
CASSLGPNTEAFF
TGTGCCAGCAGTTTGGGGCCAAACACTGAAGCTTTCTTT
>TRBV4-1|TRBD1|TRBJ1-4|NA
CASSRGTGREKLFF
TGCGCCAGCAGTCGCGGGACAGGGAGAGAAAAACTGTTTTTT
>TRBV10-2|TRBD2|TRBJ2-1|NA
CASSELAGVGPGSYNEQFF
TGCGCCAGCAGTGAGCTAGCGGGAGTGGGGCCCGGGTCCTACAATGAGCAGTTCTTC
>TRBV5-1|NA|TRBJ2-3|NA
CASSPGFRGSFSTDTQYF
TGCGCCAGCAGCCCTGGGTTCCGAGGATCTTTTAGCACAGATACGCAGTATTTT
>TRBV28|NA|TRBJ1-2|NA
CASSFPNYGYTF
TGTGCCAGCAGTTTCCCTAACTATGGCTACACCTTC
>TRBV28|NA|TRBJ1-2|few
CASSSTNYGYTF
TGTGCCAGCAGTTCAACGAACTATGGCTACACCTTC
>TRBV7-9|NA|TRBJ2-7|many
CASSLVLDSISYEQYF
TGTGCCAGCAGCTTAGTCCTGGACAGTATCTCCTACGAGCAGTACTTC
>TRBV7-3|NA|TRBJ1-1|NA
CASSLTDGGEAFF
TGTGCCAGCAGCTTAACGGACGGTGGTGAAGCTTTCTTT
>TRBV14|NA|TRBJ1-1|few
CASSPRNTEAFF
TGTGCCAGCAGCCCCAGGAACACTGAAGCTTTCTTT
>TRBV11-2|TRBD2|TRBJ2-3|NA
CASSFSLAGTDTQYF
TGTGCCAGCAGCTTTTCACTAGCGGGCACAGATACGCAGTATTTT
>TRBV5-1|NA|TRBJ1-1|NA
CASSLRDYMNTEAFF
TGCGCCAGCAGCTTGCGGGATTACATGAACACTGAAGCTTTCTTT
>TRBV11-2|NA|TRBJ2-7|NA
CASSTTGEGYEQYF
TGTGCCAGCAGTACGACTGGCGAAGGTTACGAGCAGTACTTC
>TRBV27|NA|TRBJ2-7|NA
CASSLFGDEQYF
TGTGCCAGCAGTTTATTCGGCGACGAGCAGTACTTC
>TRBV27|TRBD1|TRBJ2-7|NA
CASSFTQTGTDSYEQYF
TGTGCCAGCAGTTTTACTCAAACCGGGACAGACTCCTACGAGCAGTACTTC
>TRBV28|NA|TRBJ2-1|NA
CASTSEGYNEQFF
TGTGCCAGCACCTCCGAGGGGTACAATGAGCAGTTCTTC
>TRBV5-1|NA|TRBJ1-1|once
CASSHTQGNTEAFF
TGCGCCAGCAGCCATACACAGGGGAACACTGAAGCTTTCTTT
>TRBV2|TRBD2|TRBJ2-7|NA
CASSEMLAGGLGEQYF
TGTGCCAGCAGTGAGATGTTAGCGGGAGGGCTGGGCGAGCAGTACTTC
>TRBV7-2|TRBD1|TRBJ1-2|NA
CASSLGAGGEGYTF
TGTGCCAGCAGCTTAGGGGCAGGGGGCGAAGGCTACACCTTC
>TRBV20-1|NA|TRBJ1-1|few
CSATVSEAFF
TGCAGTGCTACAGTGAGTGAAGCTTTCTTT
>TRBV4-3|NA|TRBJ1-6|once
CASSQDRVESPLHF
TGCGCCAGCAGCCAAGACAGGGTAGAATCACCCCTCCACTTT
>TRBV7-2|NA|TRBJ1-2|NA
CASSLMGVFNYGYTF
TGTGCCAGCAGCTTAATGGGGGTCTTCAACTATGGCTACACCTTC
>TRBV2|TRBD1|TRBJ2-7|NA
CASNRDRGPSYEQYF
TGTGCCAGCAACCGGGACAGGGGGCCCTCCTACGAGCAGTACTTC
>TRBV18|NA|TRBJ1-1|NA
CASSPRTGTEEAFF
TGTGCCAGCTCACCGAGGACGGGTACCGAGGAAGCTTTCTTT
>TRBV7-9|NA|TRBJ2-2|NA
CASRGGGPTGELFF
TGTGCCAGCAGGGGTGGGGGGCCCACCGGGGAGCTGTTTTTT